This T cell receptor beta chain came from a study of CD8 T cells in ankylosing spondylitis. V was cut by 2 bases and J by 7 bases, with 12 bases left in between. This CDR3 spans 13 amino acids. Germline V gene sequence: CDR1 GTSNPN, CDR2 SVGIG (reference sequence). Study results and caveats: CD8+ by phenotype, disease-linked clones were relatively rare in peripheral blood. Blood from ankylosing spondylitis patients appeared to carry a characteristic roughly 8-variant TCR beta motif.

TCRdb re-called the 5' RACE reads with MiXCR, one entry per CDR3 protein. The sample lists 110,000 to 150,000 distinct CDR3 sequences; roughly 8% were seen once. To note about this clonotype: What it binds is unknown.

The rearrangement links TRBV30 to TRBJ1-5; no clear D gene. The receptor comes from a male donor with ankylosing spondylitis. Material for sequencing was synovial fluid, either unsorted or a sorted T cell fraction (not recorded which). The CDR3 nucleotides are TGTGCCTGGAGTCCCAGGCTTGAACAGCCCCAGCATTTT. Protein product: CAWSPRLEQPQHF.